The 27 T cell receptor beta chains given below trace back to one sample, sequenced in a study of blood T cell repertoires in COVID-19. The table came from immunoSEQ multiplex PCR; TCRdb's copy has only in-frame clones and leaves some out. This sample yields a few hundred thousand clones, of which roughly nine tenths are seen a single time; around 3% belongs to the top ten. Source material: PBMCs or T cells enriched from blood (not recorded which). These receptors were collected from a woman aged 25 to 39 who had recovered from COVID-19.

This chain connects TRBV25-1 to TRBJ1-1; 9 positions agree with TRBD1. The CDR3 runs 15 residues. V was clipped by 4 bases and J by 4 bases; unmatched bases: 7. Germline CDR1 is MGHDK and CDR2 is SYGVNS. This CDR3 reads CASSGGDRAGTEAFF. The CDR3 nucleotides are TGTGCCAGCAGTGGGGGGGACAGGGCTGGCACTGAAGCTTTCTTT.

The chain has TRBV15 and TRBJ1-1, with a tentative D call TRBD1 (6 bases). This CDR3 has 12 residues. Germline loops: CDR1 LNHNV, CDR2 YYDKDF (reference sequence). The germline V and J ends were trimmed by 5 bases and 12 bases, with 16 bases remaining between them. The CDR3 region is CATSSHRAATFF. CDR3 in DNA: TGTGCCACCAGCTCCCACAGGGCCGCAACTTTCTTT.

The chain uses TRBV5-1 and TRBJ1-1, with D possibly being TRBD1 (6 bases). Germline values: CDR1 SGHRS, CDR2 YFSETQ. This CDR3 spans 14 amino acids. V was shortened by 4 bases and J by 1 base, with 11 bases between the two germline ends. The CDR3 sequence: CASSLWTENTEAFF. The CDR3 DNA reads as TGCGCCAGCAGCCTATGGACAGAGAACACTGAAGCTTTCTTT.

The chain joins TRBV3-1 (or the pseudogene TRBV3-2) to TRBJ2-2; 9 bases fit TRBD2. V shed 5 bases, J shed 6 bases, and the junction held 13 bases outside the gene matches. This CDR3 is 17 amino acids long. Germline V gene lookup returns CDR1 LGHDT and CDR2 YNNKEL (reference sequence). The CDR3 coding sequence is TGTGCCAGCAGCGATCCTTTGGCGGGGGGGCCTTCCGGGGAGCTGTTTTTT. Protein: CASSDPLAGGPSGELFF.

A note on this clone: The junction shows a germline mismatch at one end, possibly a read error. CDR3 DNA sequence: TGTGCCAGCTCACCACCGTCGACACTAGCGACACGGACCGGGGGTATGGCGGTCTTC. Translating it yields CASSPPSTLATRTGGMAVF. This chain links TRBV18 with TRBJ2-1; 7 nucleotides match TRBD2. The CDR3 contains 19 residues. Germline CDR1 KGHSH, CDR2 LQKENI.

The V and J genes are TRBV30 and TRBJ1-6; D ambiguous. The germline CDR1 and CDR2 sequences are GTSNPN and SVGIG (reference sequence). Trimming pared 4 bases from V and 6 bases from J, leaving 13 bases between. This CDR3 has 14 amino acids. CDR3 nucleotides: TGTGCCTGGACGCGCGTGGTCCTTAATTCACCCCTCCACTTT. It is translated as CAWTRVVLNSPLHF.

This chain links TRBV28 with TRBJ2-3, with 11 bases fitting TRBD2. CDR3 length: 19 residues. Germline values: CDR1 MDHEN, CDR2 SYDVKM. After removal of 3 bases from V and 0 bases from J, the junction contained 11 bases not matched to a gene. The CDR3 DNA follows: TGTGCCAGCAGTTTGAGACTAGCGGGACTCTATGCTAGCACAGATACGCAGTATTTT. This codes for CASSLRLAGLYASTDTQYF.

J is TRBJ2-1 and V is TRBV28; 9 bases line up with TRBD2. Germline CDR1 and CDR2: MDHEN and SYDVKM. The CDR3 sequence is 14 residues long. Losses at the gene ends were 6 bases for V and 9 bases for J; bases not matched to a gene: 9. For the CDR3, the DNA is TGTGCCAGCAGGGGTAGCGGGAGCGAGGGTGAGCAGTTCTTC. Translated, it gives CASRGSGSEGEQFF. Based on the CDR3 plus reference TRBV28 and TRBJ2-1, the full variable domain is DVKVTQSSRYLVKRTGEKVFLECVQDMDHENMFWYRQDPGLGLRLIYFSYDVKMKEKGDIPEGYSVSREKKERFSLILESASTNQTSMYLCASRGSGSEGEQFFGPGTRLTVL.

The rearrangement joins TRBV12-1 to TRBJ1-5; TRBD1 was called by the table and not checked on the DNA. TRBV12-1 is noted as a pseudogene. This CDR3 region has 19 residues. The DNA for the CDR3 is TGTGCCAGCAGCTTTGAGGTACAGGGGGCTATTGTATGCAATCAGCCCCAGCATTTT. Residues: CASSFEVQGAIVCNQPQHF.

This chain connects TRBV4-2 to TRBJ1-1; D is uncertain. CDR3 size: 16 residues. V shed 0 bases and J shed 3 bases, with 14 bases lying between them. Germline assignment: CDR1 LGHNA and CDR2 YNFKEQ. The CDR3 DNA is TGTGCCAGCAGCCAAGATACGGGAGGGTTCGACACTGAAGCTTTCTTT. Its protein product is CASSQDTGGFDTEAFF.

Worth noting for this clone: The same CDR3 arises from other DNA sequences in this sample as well. The CDR3 spells CSAEQGYEQYF. The CDR3 DNA reads as TGCAGTGCTGAACAGGGATACGAGCAGTACTTC. The chain uses TRBV20-1 and TRBJ2-7; TRBD1 might be the D (6 bases). V lost 5 bases, J lost 4 bases, and 9 bases lay in between. The germline gives CDR1 DFQATT, CDR2 SNEGSKA (reference sequence). The CDR3 spans 11 residues.

The sample holds one count of this clone. The chain has TRBV28 and TRBJ1-5; D remains ambiguous. V lost 5 bases and J 9 bases, leaving 8 bases between the germline ends. The CDR3 is 11 amino acids. Germline loops: CDR1 MDHEN, CDR2 SYDVKM. The CDR3 protein is CASSTERPQHF. CDR3 bases: TGTGCCAGCAGTACGGAGCGGCCCCAGCATTTT.

The CDR3 here is CATSDTRRGNTEAFF. The CDR3 nucleotides are TGTGCCACCAGTGATACCAGGAGGGGGAACACTGAAGCTTTCTTT. V gene TRBV24-1 combines with J gene TRBJ1-1; the D gene is possibly TRBD1 (5 bases). The V end lost 3 bases, the J end lost 1 base, and 11 bases lay between the germline ends. The CDR3 contains 15 residues. Germline assignment: CDR1 KGHDR and CDR2 SFDVKD.

This clone was detected only a few times. The V and J genes are TRBV27 and TRBJ2-1, with 9 bases that match TRBD2. CDR1 MNHEY and CDR2 SMNVEV come from the germline V gene (reference sequence). CDR3 length: 15 amino acids. The V and J ends lost 5 bases and 5 bases, in that order; junction bases with no gene match: 7. The CDR3 coding sequence is TGTGCCAGCAGTCCAACGTGGACTAGCGACAATGAGCAGTTCTTC. Translated, it gives CASSPTWTSDNEQFF.

This clone was detected only once. This chain connects TRBV4-2 to TRBJ1-2; a weak D match, TRBD1 (5 bases). V shed 3 bases and J shed 6 bases, with 20 bases lying between them. The CDR3 runs to 16 residues. Germline V gene sequence: CDR1 LGHNA, CDR2 YNFKEQ. Written as DNA, the CDR3 is TGTGCCAGCAGCCATACCGCGGGGCCCCCCCGGGATGGCTACACCTTC. Encoded protein: CASSHTAGPPRDGYTF.

This chain links TRBV10-2 with TRBJ1-4; the D gene is possibly TRBD1 (5 bases). V was cut by 3 bases and J by 8 bases, with 13 bases left in between. Germline loops: CDR1 WSHSY, CDR2 SAAADI. The CDR3 runs 14 residues. The CDR3, as DNA: TGCGCCAGCAGTGAACCAGGGCAGGGAGAAAAACTGTTTTTT. This gives the protein CASSEPGQGEKLFF.

The rearrangement uses TRBV24-1 and TRBJ2-7, with D perhaps matching TRBD1 (6 bases). The germline CDR1 and CDR2 sequences are KGHDR and SFDVKD. The CDR3 covers 14 residues. Deletions cut 6 bases from V and 4 bases from J, with 15 bases between. The CDR3 DNA reads as TGTGCCACCAGTACAGGGTACTCCATATACGAGCAGTACTTC. Residues: CATSTGYSIYEQYF.

This clone has a single count. The V and J genes are TRBV18 and TRBJ1-1; tentatively, D is TRBD1 (6 bases). The CDR3 runs 17 residues. Deletions cut 2 bases from V and 6 bases from J, with 22 bases between. CDR1 is KGHSH, CDR2 LQKENI, per germline. CDR3: CASSPSEAGATGSEAFF. The CDR3 nucleotides are TGTGCCAGCTCACCAAGCGAAGCAGGGGCTACAGGGTCTGAAGCTTTCTTT.

This chain joins TRBV3-1 (or the pseudogene TRBV3-2) and TRBJ1-5, with a possible D match to TRBD1 (5 bases). Trimming stripped 4 bases from V and 3 bases from J, with 13 bases between. Germline values: CDR1 LGHDT, CDR2 YNNKEL (reference sequence). The CDR3 is made up of 15 amino acids. The CDR3 DNA is TGTGCCAGCAGCCCGTCGGACACTAACAATCAGCCCCAGCATTTT. Its translation: CASSPSDTNNQPQHF.

In its sample, this clone was seen a few times. V usage is TRBV10-3 and J usage is TRBJ2-3, with 10 bases fitting TRBD2. Germline trimming cut 3 bases from V and 11 bases from J; bases unmatched to any gene: 20. Germline lookup yields CDR1 ENHRY and CDR2 SYGVKD. This CDR3 region has 18 residues. The chain's CDR3 is CAISETLSGRADKGKQYF. The CDR3 coding sequence is TGTGCCATCAGTGAAACCCTAAGCGGGAGGGCCGACAAGGGTAAGCAGTATTTT.

V gene TRBV6-5 combines with J gene TRBJ1-5, with TRBD1 matching over 7 bases. The CDR3 sequence is 15 residues long. CDR1 MNHEY and CDR2 SVGAGI come from the germline V gene. J gave up 5 bases and V 0 bases, and 4 bases lay outside the gene matches. The CDR3 nucleotides read TGTGCCAGCAGTTACTCCCGGCAGGGGGATCAGCCCCAGCATTTT. It specifies CASSYSRQGDQPQHF.

With regard to this clone: This CDR3 is also generated by other DNA sequences in the sample. The CDR3 region is CASSYGQNTEAFF. The CDR3 nucleotides read TGTGCCAGCAGTTACGGACAGAACACTGAAGCTTTCTTT. This chain links TRBV6-5 with TRBJ1-1; a weak D match, TRBD1 (5 bases). In germline, CDR1 is MNHEY, CDR2 SVGAGI. Trimming left V 2 bases short and J 1 base short, with 5 bases between. The CDR3 loop spans 13 amino acids.

This rearrangement joins TRBV13 to TRBJ1-3; D is ambiguous. With 4 bases removed from V and 7 bases from J, the gap between germline ends came to 11 bases. The CDR3 consists of 13 residues. Looked up from germline, CDR1 is PRHDT and CDR2 is FYEKMQ (reference sequence). CDR3 residues: CASSSRRENTIYF. DNA for the CDR3: TGTGCCAGCAGCTCGCGTAGGGAGAACACCATATATTTT.

The chain recombines TRBV9 with TRBJ1-1; weak D call: TRBD1 (6 bases). The CDR3 extends over 16 amino acids. Deletions cut 3 bases from V and 1 base from J, with 16 bases between. Germline CDR1 reads SGDLS; CDR2 reads YYNGEE. The DNA for the CDR3 is TGTGCCAGCAGCGCCCACCAACAGGGAGCGAACACTGAAGCTTTCTTT. Translation gives CASSAHQQGANTEAFF. The full variable domain, completed using reference TRBV9 and TRBJ1-1, is DSGVTQTPKHLITATGQRVTLRCSPRSGDLSVYWYQQSLDQGLQFLIQYYNGEERAKGNILERFSAQQFPDLHSELNLSSLELGDSALYFCASSAHQQGANTEAFFGQGTRLTVV.

The rearrangement uses TRBV6-1 and TRBJ2-7, with 9 bases identical to TRBD1. With V trimmed by 1 base and J by 5 bases, 6 bases remained unmatched. This CDR3 has 15 residues. Germline values: CDR1 MNHNS, CDR2 SASEGT. The DNA for the CDR3 is TGTGCCAGCAGTGAAGTGGGACAGGGTTGGAACGAGCAGTACTTC. This sequence encodes CASSEVGQGWNEQYF.

The chain employs TRBV19 and TRBJ1-1; the D is unclear. Looked up from germline, CDR1 is LNHDA and CDR2 is SQIVND (reference sequence). The CDR3 runs 14 residues. V was pared by 3 bases and J by 0 bases, with 8 bases between. Here the CDR3 reads CASSISEVNTEAFF. CDR3 in DNA: TGTGCCAGTAGTATCTCAGAGGTGAACACTGAAGCTTTCTTT.

This chain uses TRBV2 with TRBJ2-7; maybe TRBD1 (5 bases). This CDR3 is 12 amino acids long. Germline V gene data show CDR1 as SNHLY and CDR2 as FYNNEI. V lost 5 bases to trimming and J lost 3 bases, with 8 bases between them. This chain's CDR3 is CASSSDSYEQYF. In DNA, the CDR3 is TGTGCCAGCAGTAGTGACAGCTACGAGCAGTACTTC.